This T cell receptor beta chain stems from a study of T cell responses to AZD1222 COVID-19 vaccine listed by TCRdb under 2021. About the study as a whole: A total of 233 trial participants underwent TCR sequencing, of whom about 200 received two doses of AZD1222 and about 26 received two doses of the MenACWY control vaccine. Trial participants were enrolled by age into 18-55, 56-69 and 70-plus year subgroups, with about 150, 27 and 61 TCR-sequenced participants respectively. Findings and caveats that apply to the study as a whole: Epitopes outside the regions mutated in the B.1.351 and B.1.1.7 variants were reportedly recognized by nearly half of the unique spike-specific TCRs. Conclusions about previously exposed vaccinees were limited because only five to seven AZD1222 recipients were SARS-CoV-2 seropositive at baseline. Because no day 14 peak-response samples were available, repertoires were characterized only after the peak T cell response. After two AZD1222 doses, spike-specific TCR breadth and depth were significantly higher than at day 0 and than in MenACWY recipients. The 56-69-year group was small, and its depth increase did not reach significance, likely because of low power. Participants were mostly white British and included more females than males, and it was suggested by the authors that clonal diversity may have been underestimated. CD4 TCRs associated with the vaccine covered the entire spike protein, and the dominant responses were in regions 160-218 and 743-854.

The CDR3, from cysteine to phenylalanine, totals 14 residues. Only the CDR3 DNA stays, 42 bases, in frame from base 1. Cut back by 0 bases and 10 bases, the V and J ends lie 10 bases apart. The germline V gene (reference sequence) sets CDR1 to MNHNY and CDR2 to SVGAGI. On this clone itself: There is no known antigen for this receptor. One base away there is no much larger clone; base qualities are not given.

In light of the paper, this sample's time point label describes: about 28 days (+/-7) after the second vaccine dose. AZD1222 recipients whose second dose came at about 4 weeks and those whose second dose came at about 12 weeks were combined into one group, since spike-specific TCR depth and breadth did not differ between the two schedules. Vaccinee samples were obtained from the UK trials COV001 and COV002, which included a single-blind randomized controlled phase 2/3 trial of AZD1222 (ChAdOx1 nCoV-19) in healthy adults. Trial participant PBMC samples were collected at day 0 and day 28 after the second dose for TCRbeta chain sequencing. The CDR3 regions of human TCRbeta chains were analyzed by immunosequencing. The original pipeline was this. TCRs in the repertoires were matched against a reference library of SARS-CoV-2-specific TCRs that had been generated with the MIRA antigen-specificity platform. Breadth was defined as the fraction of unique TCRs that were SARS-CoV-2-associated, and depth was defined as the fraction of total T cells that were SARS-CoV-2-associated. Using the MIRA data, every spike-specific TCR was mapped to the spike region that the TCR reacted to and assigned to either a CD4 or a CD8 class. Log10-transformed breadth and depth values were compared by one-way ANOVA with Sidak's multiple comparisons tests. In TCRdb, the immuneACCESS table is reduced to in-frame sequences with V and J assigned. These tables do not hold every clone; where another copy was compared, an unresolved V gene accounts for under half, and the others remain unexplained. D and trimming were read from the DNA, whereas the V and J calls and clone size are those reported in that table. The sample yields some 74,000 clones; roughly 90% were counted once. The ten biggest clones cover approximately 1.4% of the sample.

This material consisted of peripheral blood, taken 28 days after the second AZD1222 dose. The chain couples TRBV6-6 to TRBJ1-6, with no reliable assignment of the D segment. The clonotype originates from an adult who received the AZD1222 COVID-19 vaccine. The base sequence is TGTGCCAGCAGTTACTCCGCGTCGCAGTCACCCCTCCACTTT. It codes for CASSYSASQSPLHF.